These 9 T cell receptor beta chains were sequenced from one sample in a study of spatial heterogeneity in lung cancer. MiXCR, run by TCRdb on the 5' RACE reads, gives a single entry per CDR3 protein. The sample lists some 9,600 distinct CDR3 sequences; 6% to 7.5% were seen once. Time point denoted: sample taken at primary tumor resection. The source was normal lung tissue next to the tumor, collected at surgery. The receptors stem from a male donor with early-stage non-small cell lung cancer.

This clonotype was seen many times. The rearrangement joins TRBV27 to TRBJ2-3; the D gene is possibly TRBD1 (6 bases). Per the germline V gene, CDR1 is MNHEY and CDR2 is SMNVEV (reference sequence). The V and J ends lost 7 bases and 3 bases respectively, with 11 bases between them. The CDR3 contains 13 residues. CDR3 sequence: CASKQGLTDTQYF. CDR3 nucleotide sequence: TGTGCCAGCAAGCAGGGGTTGACAGATACGCAGTATTTT.

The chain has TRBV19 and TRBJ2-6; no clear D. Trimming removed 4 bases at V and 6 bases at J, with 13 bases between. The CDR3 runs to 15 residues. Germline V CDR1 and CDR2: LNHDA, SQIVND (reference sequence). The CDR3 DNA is TGTGCCAGTAGTACCGCAGACCCTCCGGCCAACGTCCTGACTTTC. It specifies CASSTADPPANVLTF.

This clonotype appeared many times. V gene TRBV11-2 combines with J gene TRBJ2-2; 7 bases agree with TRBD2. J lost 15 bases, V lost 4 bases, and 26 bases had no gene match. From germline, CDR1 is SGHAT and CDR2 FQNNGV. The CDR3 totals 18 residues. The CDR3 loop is CASSSRASGEIPGELLFF. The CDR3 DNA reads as TGTGCCAGCAGCTCACGGGCTAGCGGTGAAATTCCCGGGGAGCTGTTGTTTTTT.

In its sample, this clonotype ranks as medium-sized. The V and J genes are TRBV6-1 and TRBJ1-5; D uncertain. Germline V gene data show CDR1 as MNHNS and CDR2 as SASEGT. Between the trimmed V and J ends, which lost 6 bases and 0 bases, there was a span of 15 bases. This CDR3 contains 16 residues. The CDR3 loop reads CASRGRILYSNQPQHF. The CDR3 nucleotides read TGTGCCAGCAGAGGACGGATACTTTATAGCAATCAGCCCCAGCATTTT.

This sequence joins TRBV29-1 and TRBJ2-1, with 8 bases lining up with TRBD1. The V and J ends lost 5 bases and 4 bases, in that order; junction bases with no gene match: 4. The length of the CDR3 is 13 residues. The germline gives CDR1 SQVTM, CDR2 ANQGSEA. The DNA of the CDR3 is TGCAGCGTTACCGGGACAGGATACAATGAGCAGTTCTTC. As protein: CSVTGTGYNEQFF.

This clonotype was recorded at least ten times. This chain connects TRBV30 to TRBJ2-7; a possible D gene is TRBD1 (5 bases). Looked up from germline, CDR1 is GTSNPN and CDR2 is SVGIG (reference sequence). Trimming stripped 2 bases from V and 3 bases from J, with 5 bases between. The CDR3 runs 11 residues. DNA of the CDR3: TGTGCCTGGAGTACAGGCTACGAGCAGTACTTC. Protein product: CAWSTGYEQYF.

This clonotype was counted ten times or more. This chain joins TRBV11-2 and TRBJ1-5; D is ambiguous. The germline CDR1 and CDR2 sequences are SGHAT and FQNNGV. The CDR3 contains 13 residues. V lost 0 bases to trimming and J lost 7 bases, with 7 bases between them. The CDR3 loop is CASSLERGQPQHF. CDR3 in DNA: TGTGCCAGCAGCTTAGAGAGAGGGCAGCCCCAGCATTTT.

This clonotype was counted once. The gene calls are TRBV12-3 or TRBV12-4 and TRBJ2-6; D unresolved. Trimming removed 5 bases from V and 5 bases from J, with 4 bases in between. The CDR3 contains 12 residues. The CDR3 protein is CASSAWANVLTF. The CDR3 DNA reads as TGTGCCAGCAGTGCCTGGGCCAACGTCCTGACTTTC.

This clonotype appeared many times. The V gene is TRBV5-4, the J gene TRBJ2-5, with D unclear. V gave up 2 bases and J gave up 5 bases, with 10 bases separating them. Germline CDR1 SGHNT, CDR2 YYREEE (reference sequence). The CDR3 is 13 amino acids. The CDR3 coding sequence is TGTGCCAGCAGCTTACAAGTATCGGAGACCCAGTACTTC. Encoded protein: CASSLQVSETQYF.